This section outlines one T cell receptor (beta chain) sequence together with its context. Its antigen is not identified. This sample is drawn from a study of T cells after yellow fever vaccination. On the study more broadly: Low-cell-number fractions underwent preparation using SMART-Seq v4 Ultra Low Input.

The V end lost 0 bases, the J end lost 0 bases, and 9 bases lay between the germline ends. CDR1 and CDR2 (germline): LNHDA, SQIVND (reference sequence). The CDR3 runs 16 residues. TCRdb recomputed calls from the 5' RACE reads with MiXCR, one row per CDR3 protein. The table records around 530,000 distinct CDR3 sequences, about 17% of them present only once. Whole-study results and caveats: Primary-vaccination clones mostly resurfaced post-booster (under 98% CD4, under 90% CD8). A secondary response was less intense yet reached its peak sooner, at day 5 versus 15.

Material: PBMCs, obtained around 5 days after the first yellow fever vaccination. The source of this sequence is a man between 18 and 29 years old who received the YFV17D yellow fever vaccine. The chain combines TRBV19 with TRBJ2-1, with a weak D call TRBD2 (6 bases). For the CDR3, the DNA is TGTGCCAGTAGTATAGATAGCGGCGACTCCTACAATGAGCAGTTCTTC. The encoded protein is CASSIDSGDSYNEQFF.